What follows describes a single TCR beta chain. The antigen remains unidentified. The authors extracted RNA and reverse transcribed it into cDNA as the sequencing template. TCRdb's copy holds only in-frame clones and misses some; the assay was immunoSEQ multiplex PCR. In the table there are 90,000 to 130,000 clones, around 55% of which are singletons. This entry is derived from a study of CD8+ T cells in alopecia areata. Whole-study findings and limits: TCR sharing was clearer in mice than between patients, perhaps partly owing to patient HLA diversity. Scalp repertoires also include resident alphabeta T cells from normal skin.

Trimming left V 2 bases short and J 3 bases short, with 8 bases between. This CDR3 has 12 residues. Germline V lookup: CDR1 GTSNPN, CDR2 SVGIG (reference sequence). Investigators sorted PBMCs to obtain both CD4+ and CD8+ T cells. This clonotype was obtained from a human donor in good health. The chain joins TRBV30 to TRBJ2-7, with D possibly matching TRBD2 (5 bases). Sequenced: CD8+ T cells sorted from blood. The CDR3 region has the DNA TGTGCCTGGAGTACGGGATACTACGAGCAGTACTTC. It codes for CAWSTGYYEQYF. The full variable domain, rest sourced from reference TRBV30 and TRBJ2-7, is SQTIHQWPATLVQPVGSPLSLECTVEGTSNPNLYWYRQAAGRGLQLLFYSVGIGQISSEVPQNLSASRPQDRQFILSSKKLLLSDSGFYLCAWSTGYYEQYFGPGTRLTVT.